A selection of T cell receptor beta chains follows, all from one sample in a study of cytomegalovirus exposure and HLA in healthy donors. The table came from immunoSEQ multiplex PCR; TCRdb's copy has only in-frame clones and leaves some out. The table has under 200,000 clones, 60% to 80% seen once. The sequencing sample was made of PBMCs. Receptors originate from a man between 40 and 49 years old in good health and CMV-seronegative. Both conserved end residues are part of each CDR3. The D gene is left open where the match is weak. The size entry is marked missing in some rows and otherwise reads once, few, many or a size class.

TRBV19,.,.,TRBJ2-2,CASSIAGESTGELFF,TGTGCCAGTAGTATTGCAGGGGAGTCCACCGGGGAGCTGTTTTTT
TRBV4-1,.,.,TRBJ2-1,CASSERPHNEQFF,TGTGCCAGCAGCGAGCGACCCCACAATGAGCAGTTCTTC
TRBV27,.,.,TRBJ2-5,CASSLYRGLGETQYF,TGTGCCAGCAGTTTATATCGGGGGTTGGGGGAGACCCAGTACTTC
TRBV6-1,.,.,TRBJ1-2,CASSEVRGYGYTF,TGTGCCAGCAGTGAAGTTAGGGGATACGGCTACACCTTC
TRBV19,.,.,TRBJ1-2,CASSISGQYGYTF,TGTGCCAGTAGTATATCAGGGCAATATGGCTACACCTTC
TRBV9,once,.,TRBJ2-1,CASSASGDSKQFF,TGTGCCAGCAGCGCTTCAGGGGATTCCAAGCAGTTCTTC
TRBV5-5,few,.,TRBJ2-7,CASSSNPGSYEQYF,TGTGCCAGCAGCTCAAACCCGGGCTCCTACGAGCAGTACTTC
TRBV14,.,.,TRBJ1-2,CASSRTEFYGYTF,TGTGCCAGCAGCCGGACAGAATTTTATGGCTACACCTTC
TRBV5-4,.,TRBD2,TRBJ2-7,CASSTGGVYEQYF,TGTGCCAGCAGCACCGGGGGGGTGTACGAGCAGTACTTC
TRBV19,.,TRBD1,TRBJ2-1,CASLPRDRGNEQFF,TGTGCCAGCCTCCCCCGGGACAGGGGCAATGAGCAGTTCTTC
TRBV19,.,.,TRBJ1-2,CASSIAEQRGYGYTF,TGTGCCAGTAGTATAGCTGAGCAGCGGGGCTATGGCTACACCTTC
TRBV6-6,.,.,TRBJ1-2,CASSLWPGAGYTF,TGTGCCAGCAGCCTCTGGCCGGGTGCTGGCTACACCTTC
TRBV7-8,once,TRBD2,TRBJ2-7,CASSSGLAGVSYEQYF,TGTGCCAGCAGCTCGGGACTAGCGGGGGTTTCCTACGAGCAGTACTTC
TRBV9,few,.,TRBJ1-3,CASSGGRAYRSGNTIYF,TGTGCCAGCAGCGGGGGGAGGGCTTACCGCTCTGGAAACACCATATATTTT
TRBV2,few,TRBD2,TRBJ2-3,CASSDSSGGRSRDTQYF,TGTGCCAGCAGTGATTCTAGCGGGGGGCGGAGTAGAGATACGCAGTATTTT
TRBV19,.,.,TRBJ1-4,CASSIFRGSTNEKLFF,TGTGCCAGTAGTATCTTCCGGGGGTCAACTAATGAAAAACTGTTTTTT
TRBV4-2,.,TRBD2,TRBJ2-2,CASSQDMWETGGGELFF,TGTGCCAGCAGCCAAGATATGTGGGAAACGGGGGGCGGGGAGCTGTTTTTT